This T cell receptor (beta chain) was sequenced in a study of low-dose radiotherapy and immunotherapy resistance in tumors. The overall study: The study gave Cohort 2 1 Gy per fraction every two weeks, totaling 13 Gy over 26 weeks. Nivolumab was given to patients as a 240 mg flat dose every two weeks, and ipilimumab at 1 mg/kg every six weeks. Both were delivered intravenously.

Alpha and beta chains were covered, as first-strand cDNA relied on TRAV- and TRBV-specific primers. A roughly 19-cycle PCR with a constant-region primer and V-primer adapter amplified TCRs. Each CDR3 protein is one row after TCRdb ran MiXCR on the reads. Of about 58,000 distinct CDR3 sequences listed, 23% are singletons. Sample time point: after trial treatment. As for treatment: LDRT plus nivolumab, ipilimumab, low-dose cyclophosphamide and aspirin (RACIN trial). Low-dose radiotherapy and low-dose cyclophosphamide, together with aspirin, ipilimumab and nivolumab, were given to donors. CDR3 length equals 12 residues. V was shortened by 4 bases and J by 5 bases, with 7 bases between the two germline ends. Germline CDR1 SGHKS, CDR2 YYEKEE (reference sequence). This clonotype came up once.

The gene calls are TRBV5-5 and TRBJ1-5; D is unclear. The sequence was obtained from a male donor with prostate cancer. The sample was PBMCs, taken after low-dose radiotherapy plus immunotherapy. CDR3 in DNA: TGTGCCAGCAGCCTAAACGATCAGCCCCAGCATTTT. Translated, it gives CASSLNDQPQHF.